The present T cell receptor beta chain was sequenced within a study of blood T cells in healthy people across ages. This clonotype has more than one count but fewer than ten. The second PCR ran roughly 7 to 12 cycles with a sample-barcoded 5' primer and J-beta primers. TCRdb re-derived calls from the 5' RACE reads in MiXCR, one entry per CDR3 protein. The sample lists around 1,100,000 distinct CDR3 sequences; roughly two fifths were seen once. CDR3 length equals 17 residues. The V segment lost 0 bases and the J segment 4 bases; nucleotides outside the gene matches: 4. Germline V gene lookup returns CDR1 MGHRA and CDR2 YSYEKL.

This receptor was identified in a man younger than 30 in good health. The V gene is TRBV4-1, the J gene TRBJ2-3, with 13 bases lining up with TRBD2. The source material was blood. Written as DNA, the CDR3 is TGCGCCAGCAGCCAAGATTTCGGGACTAGCGGGGCAGATACGCAGTATTTT. Amino acids: CASSQDFGTSGADTQYF.